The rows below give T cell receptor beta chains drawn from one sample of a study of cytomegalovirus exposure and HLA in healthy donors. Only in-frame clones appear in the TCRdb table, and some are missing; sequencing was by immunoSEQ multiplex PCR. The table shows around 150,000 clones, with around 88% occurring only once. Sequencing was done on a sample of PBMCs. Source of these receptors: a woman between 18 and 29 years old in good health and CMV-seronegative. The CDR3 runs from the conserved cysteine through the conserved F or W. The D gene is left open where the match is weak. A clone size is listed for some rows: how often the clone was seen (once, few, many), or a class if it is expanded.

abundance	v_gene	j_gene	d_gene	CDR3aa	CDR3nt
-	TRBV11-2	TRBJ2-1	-	CASTPLGRGDSNEQFF	TGTGCCAGCACCCCGCTCGGTCGCGGGGACTCCAATGAGCAGTTCTTC
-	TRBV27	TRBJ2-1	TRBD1	CASSLTGVSYNEQFF	TGTGCCAGCAGTCTGACAGGGGTCTCCTACAATGAGCAGTTCTTC
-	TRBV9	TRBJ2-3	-	CASSVGGMGTDTQYF	TGTGCCAGCAGCGTAGGGGGCATGGGCACAGATACGCAGTATTTT
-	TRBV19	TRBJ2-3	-	CASSISGRGTDTQYF	TGTGCCAGTAGTATTTCAGGCAGGGGCACAGATACGCAGTATTTT
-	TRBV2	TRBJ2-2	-	CTSSVDRTNTGELFF	TGTACCAGCAGTGTCGACAGGACTAACACCGGGGAGCTGTTTTTT
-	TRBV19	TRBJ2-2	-	CASSGPRTELFTGELFF	TGTGCCAGTAGTGGCCCCAGGACAGAGCTCTTCACCGGGGAGCTGTTTTTT
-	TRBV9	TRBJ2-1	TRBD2	CASSVASGAYNEQFF	TGTGCCAGCAGCGTAGCCAGCGGGGCCTACAATGAGCAGTTCTTC
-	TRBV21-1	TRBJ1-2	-	CASSKPLTGSHGYTF	TGTGCCAGCAGCAAACCTCTAACAGGGAGCCATGGCTACACCTTC
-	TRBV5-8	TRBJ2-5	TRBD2	CASSLGLDTWGLPDF	TGTGCCAGCAGCTTGGGCCTAGACACGTGGGGACTACCAGACTTC
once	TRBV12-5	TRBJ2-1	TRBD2	CASGLVLQTSGSYNEQFF	TGTGCTAGTGGTTTGGTACTACAGACTAGCGGCTCCTACAATGAGCAGTTCTTC
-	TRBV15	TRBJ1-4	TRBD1	CATSRAGTGRGEKLFF	TGTGCCACCAGCAGAGCGGGGACAGGCCGCGGGGAAAAACTGTTTTTT
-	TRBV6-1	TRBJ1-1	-	CASSEQGPEAFF	TGTGCCAGCAGTGAACAGGGGCCTGAAGCTTTCTTT
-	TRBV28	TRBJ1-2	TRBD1	CASSVQGAHGYTF	TGTGCCAGCTCAGTACAGGGGGCGCATGGCTACACCTTC
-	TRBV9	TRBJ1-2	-	CASSPGRIYGYTF	TGTGCCAGCAGCCCCGGGAGGATTTATGGCTACACCTTC
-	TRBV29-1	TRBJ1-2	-	CSVNSYGYTF	TGCAGCGTAAACAGTTATGGCTACACCTTC
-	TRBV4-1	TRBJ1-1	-	CASSQTQQGRVEAFF	TGCGCCAGCAGCCAAACCCAACAGGGCCGGGTGGAAGCTTTCTTT
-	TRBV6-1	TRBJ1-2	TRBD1	CASSEGTGVYGYTF	TGTGCCAGCAGTGAAGGGACAGGGGTCTATGGCTACACCTTC
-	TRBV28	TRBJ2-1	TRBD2	CASSFWRENEQFF	TGTGCCAGCAGTTTTTGGCGGGAGAATGAGCAGTTCTTC
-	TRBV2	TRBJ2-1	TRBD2	CASSASGGAYNEQFF	TGTGCCAGCAGCGCGAGCGGGGGGGCGTACAATGAGCAGTTCTTC
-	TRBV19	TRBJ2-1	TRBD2	CASSIGGGVYNEQFF	TGTGCCAGTAGTATCGGCGGGGGGGTCTACAATGAGCAGTTCTTC
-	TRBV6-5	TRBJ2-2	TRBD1	CASAPGQGSGELFF	TGTGCCAGCGCCCCCGGACAGGGATCCGGGGAGCTGTTTTTT
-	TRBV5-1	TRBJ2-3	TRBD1	CASSSETGGLRNTQYF	TGCGCCAGCAGCTCAGAGACAGGGGGCTTGAGAAATACGCAGTATTTT
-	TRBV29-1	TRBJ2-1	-	CSVVPGAEQFF	TGCAGCGTTGTACCGGGTGCTGAGCAGTTCTTC
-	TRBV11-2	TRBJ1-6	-	CASSLVEVTGYWSPLHF	TGTGCCAGCAGCTTAGTGGAAGTGACAGGTTATTGGTCACCCCTCCACTTT
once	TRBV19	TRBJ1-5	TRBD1	CATRDRTNQPQHF	TGTGCCACCCGGGACAGGACTAATCAGCCCCAGCATTTT
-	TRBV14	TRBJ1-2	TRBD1	CASSQGDRGGYTF	TGTGCCAGCAGCCAAGGGGACAGGGGCGGCTACACCTTC
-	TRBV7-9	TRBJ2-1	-	CSSSPRLGETLGGYNEQFF	TGTTCCAGCAGCCCCCGGTTGGGGGAGACCCTAGGGGGCTACAATGAGCAGTTCTTC
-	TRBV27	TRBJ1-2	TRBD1	CASSGQGNYGYTF	TGTGCCAGCAGCGGACAGGGGAACTATGGCTACACCTTC
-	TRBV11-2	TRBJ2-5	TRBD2	CASSQRARIAGSGETQYF	TGTGCCAGCAGCCAGAGGGCAAGGATAGCGGGGAGCGGAGAGACCCAGTACTTC
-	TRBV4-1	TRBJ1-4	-	CASSLLKGRGLEKLFF	TGCGCCAGCAGCCTCCTAAAGGGCAGGGGTCTTGAAAAACTGTTTTTT
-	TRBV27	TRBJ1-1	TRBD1	CASSTYRGLNTEAFF	TGTGCCAGCAGTACGTACAGGGGCCTTAACACTGAAGCTTTCTTT
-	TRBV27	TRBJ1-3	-	CASSLGSAGNTIYF	TGTGCCAGCAGCCTCGGAAGCGCGGGAAACACCATATATTTT
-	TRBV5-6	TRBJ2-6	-	CASSLTLNRPTGANVLTF	TGTGCCAGCAGCTTAACCTTGAACAGACCCACTGGGGCCAACGTCCTGACTTTC
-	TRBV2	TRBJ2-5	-	CASSRQSRDQYF	TGTGCCAGCAGTAGACAGTCAAGAGACCAGTACTTC
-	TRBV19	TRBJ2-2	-	CASSSRGYTGELFF	TGTGCCAGTAGTTCGCGAGGGTACACCGGGGAGCTGTTTTTT
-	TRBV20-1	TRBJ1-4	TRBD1	CSGRGEKLFF	TGCAGTGGCAGGGGGGAAAAACTGTTTTTT
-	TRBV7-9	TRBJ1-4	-	CASSSSRAGGTNEKLFF	TGTGCCAGCAGCTCCTCAAGAGCCGGTGGAACTAATGAAAAACTGTTTTTT
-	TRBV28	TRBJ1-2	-	CASSLQTLIGYPF	TGTGCCAGCAGTTTACAGACACTGATTGGCTACCCCTTC
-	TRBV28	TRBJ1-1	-	CASSFPLSAGITEAFF	TGTGCCAGCAGTTTTCCCCTCTCCGCGGGTATCACTGAAGCTTTCTTT
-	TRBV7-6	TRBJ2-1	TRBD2	CASSSGLNNEQFF	TGTGCCAGCAGCTCGGGACTAAACAATGAGCAGTTCTTC
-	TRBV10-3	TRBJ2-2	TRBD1	CAIRLSSGTEAMGELFF	TGTGCCATCAGACTCTCTAGTGGGACAGAAGCTATGGGGGAGCTGTTTTTT
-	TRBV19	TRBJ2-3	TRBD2	CASSQAGVRVDTQYF	TGTGCCAGTAGTCAAGCGGGAGTTAGGGTGGATACGCAGTATTTT